This T cell receptor (beta chain) was found in a study of identical twins (TCRdb year 2016). About the study as a whole: To test whether fetal clonotypes persist, the study used deep sequencing on TCR alpha and beta repertoires from monozygotic twins, unrelated adults of various ages, and cord blood. Replicate twin experiments were performed at different times using different library preparation protocols to rule out contamination. Results the study describes overall, beyond this receptor: Out-of-frame TCR alpha sharing in monozygotic twins was systematically underestimated by recombination models, whereas sharing between unrelated individuals was in agreement with the recombination models. Because the same donors could not be followed over many years, conclusions were based on cross-sectional statistical analysis. Abundant cord blood beta clonotypes had fewer insertions, young adult naive repertoires showed a similar but weaker trend, and memory repertoires showed no such trend. Excess twin sharing in beta out-of-frame sequences was weaker because fewer shared sequences lowered the signal-to-noise ratio. Compared with coincidental sharing between unrelated individuals, out-of-frame TCR alpha sequences shared between twins had an excess of sequences with low generation probability. Zero-insertion analyses could be partly confounded by invariant T cells such as MAIT and iNKT, though diverse VJ usage argued against such confounding for most clonotypes.

Every donor in the study was a healthy Caucasian. Three pairs of female monozygotic twins, all aged 18 to 29 years, were included in the twin cohort. Miltenyi CD45RO+ enrichment and human naive T-cell isolation kits were used to isolate memory (CD45RO+) and naive T cells from PBMC. Via the germline V gene (reference sequence), CDR1 is DFQATT and CDR2 SNEGSKA. The CDR3 measures 13 amino acids from cysteine to phenylalanine. CDR3 DNA is the only sequence kept; it has 39 bases, read in frame from the first base. V is cut back by 5 bases and J by 4 bases, with 0 bases in the junction unmatched. With regard to this clonotype: Its antigen is unknown. No quality values exist for individual bases; no much larger clone is one base distant.

Library construction relied on 5' RACE. The sequencing machine was an Illumina HiSeq 2000. Template switching introduced a universal primer binding site; the final cDNA contained a unique molecular identifier, enabling accurate counting of TCR cDNA molecules. Specific primers in the conserved constant-segment region were used to synthesize first-strand cDNA for TCR alpha and beta chains. Each cDNA library was double barcoded, with a SMART-Mk sample barcode plus Illumina barcodes, to control for contamination. TruSeq adapter sequences along with Illumina sample barcodes were introduced in two successive PCR steps. Sequencing of the TCR alpha and beta cDNA libraries was done on the Illumina HiSeq platform using custom primers. As for how the authors treated the data: MiGEC was used to process raw reads and extract unique molecular identifiers, and MiXCR was used to find CDR3 positions. For each individual, recombination models were inferred using an EM algorithm with the repgenHMM and IGoR tools. Shared clonotypes were analyzed with the tcR package in R, and sharing was normalized by the product of cloneset sizes. Out-of-frame nonproductive sequences were analyzed to study raw recombination free of thymic and clonal selection effects. TCRdb ran its own pipeline on the public reads, namely fastp trimming at Q25 and MiXCR clone calling, and kept in-frame beta chains. Duplicate CDR3 protein sequences are folded into a single record with the most common DNA and genes. TCRdb's processing, not the authors' own work, is the source of the V and J calls. The sample profile shows some 250,000 distinct CDR3 sequences; roughly 12% of them were found once. The ten largest clones represent about 4% of the sample.

These data were likewise used in another study, on yellow fever vaccine responses in identical twins. From that second study: According to the authors, the vaccine-induced T cell response in identical twins seemed to be partly convergent and partly specific to each individual. In identical twins, the study followed T cell clones that responded to the vaccine with precision.

Sample: memory (CD45RO+) T cells sorted from blood. The cell subset or site label corresponds to: CD45RO+ enriched T cells. The TCR was taken from a woman aged 18-29 years in good health. The chain couples TRBV20-1 to TRBJ2-3; TRBD2 fits 13 bases in the junction. The CDR3 loop reads CSAGTSGADTQYF. The DNA is as follows: TGCAGTGCTGGGACTAGCGGGGCAGATACGCAGTATTTT.